The 5 T cell receptor beta chains below were found in one sample sequenced in a study of control samples from healthy donors and cancer patients. Produced via immunoSEQ multiplex PCR; TCRdb's table is partial and in-frame only. The repertoire has approximately 58,000 clones, 80% to 90% of them found once; the top ten carry 9.5% to 15%. The sample consisted of PBMCs. The receptors shown here come from a woman aged 55 to 70 with lung cancer.

The chain links TRBV2 to TRBJ1-5; 8 positions agree with TRBD1. CDR3 length: 14 residues. Germline V gives CDR1 SNHLY, CDR2 FYNNEI. Germline trimming cut 6 bases from V and 8 bases from J; bases unmatched to any gene: 9. The CDR3 loop is CASRYGQGGEPQHF. CDR3 in DNA: TGTGCCAGCAGGTACGGACAGGGCGGGGAGCCCCAGCATTTT.

V and J are TRBV27 and TRBJ1-1; D is undetermined. The V gene's germline CDR1 is MNHEY and CDR2 SMNVEV (reference sequence). The CDR3 has 11 residues. Trimming took off 7 bases at V and 0 bases at J, with 3 bases between the two ends. CDR3: CASIVNTEAFF. In nucleotides, the CDR3 is TGTGCCAGCATTGTGAACACTGAAGCTTTCTTT.

The gene calls are TRBV11-2 and TRBJ1-1; 10 bases match TRBD1. V gave up 4 bases and J gave up 1 base; unmatched junction bases: 3. Germline CDR1 and CDR2: SGHAT and FQNNGV. The CDR3 length is 15 residues. DNA of the CDR3: TGTGCCAGCAGCTCGTGGACAGGGGGGAACACTGAAGCTTTCTTT. It codes for CASSSWTGGNTEAFF.

The chain carries TRBV5-4 and TRBJ2-1; D is possibly TRBD2 (6 bases). This CDR3 is 14 amino acids long. Trimming cost V 4 bases and J 6 bases, with 14 bases left between them. Looked up from germline, CDR1 is SGHNT and CDR2 is YYREEE (reference sequence). The CDR3 region has the DNA TGTGCCAGCAGCACAAACATCGGGGGCAATGAGCAGTTCTTC. Encoded protein: CASSTNIGGNEQFF.

The chain couples TRBV27 to TRBJ2-7, with 7 bases lining up with TRBD1. Per germline, CDR1 MNHEY and CDR2 SMNVEV (reference sequence). The CDR3 has 13 residues. V was clipped by 8 bases and J by 1 base; unmatched bases: 5. The CDR3 bases are TGTGCCAGCCGAGGGACAGTATCCTACGAGCAGTACTTC. It codes for CASRGTVSYEQYF.